Below, 19 T cell receptor beta chains from the same sample are listed, as sequenced in a study of blood T cell repertoires in COVID-19. The data were produced by immunoSEQ multiplex PCR, yet TCRdb's version contains in-frame clones alone and is incomplete. Of about 190,000 clones listed, less than 85% are singletons. The sample consisted of peripheral blood. These receptors were collected from a woman between 45 and 65 years old with acute or convalescent COVID-19.

CDR3 in DNA: TGTGCCAGCAGCCGGGATCCCTCTATCAATGAGCAGTTCTTC. This sequence encodes CASSRDPSINEQFF. The chain is built from TRBV7-2 and TRBJ2-1; tentatively, D is TRBD2 (5 bases). Between the trimmed V and J ends, which lost 5 bases and 6 bases, there was a span of 14 bases. This CDR3 region has 14 residues. The germline CDR1 and CDR2 sequences are SGHTA and FQGNSA.

The rearrangement joins TRBV11-3 to TRBJ2-5; D is perhaps TRBD2 (6 bases). The germline V gene encodes CDR1 SGHNT and CDR2 YENEEA. V dropped 4 bases and J dropped 5 bases, with 14 bases sitting between them. This CDR3 spans 14 amino acids. CDR3 DNA sequence: TGTGCCAGCAGCTCTCGGGGGAGGCAGGAGACCCAGTACTTC. This encodes CASSSRGRQETQYF.

The V and J genes are TRBV4-1 and TRBJ1-3; no clear D. The CDR3 loop spans 16 amino acids. In germline, CDR1 is MGHRA, CDR2 YSYEKL. V was shortened by 1 base and J by 1 base, with 11 bases between the two germline ends. The CDR3 bases are TGCGCCAGCAGCCAAGCGGAGGAAGCTTCTGGAAACACCATATATTTT. This gives the protein CASSQAEEASGNTIYF.

J is TRBJ1-5 and V is TRBV27, with D possibly matching TRBD1 (5 bases). Germline CDR1 and CDR2: MNHEY and SMNVEV (reference sequence). The CDR3 spans 16 residues. The V end was cut by 5 bases, the J end by 2 bases, with 16 bases between. The CDR3 DNA reads TGTGCCAGCAGTCCGGATCACGGGGGAGGCAATCAGCCCCAGCATTTT. Translated, it gives CASSPDHGGGNQPQHF.

This clone was seen a handful of times. This chain joins TRBV7-2 and TRBJ1-3; D may be TRBD1 (5 bases). Trimming left V 1 base short and J 4 bases short, with 14 bases between. This CDR3 comprises 16 residues. Germline values: CDR1 SGHTA, CDR2 FQGNSA. In nucleotides, the CDR3 is TGTGCCAGCAGCTTAGGGGTCAGGGATGTCGGAAACACCATATATTTT. It yields the protein CASSLGVRDVGNTIYF.

This rearrangement joins TRBV2 to TRBJ1-2; D remains unclear. The V gene's germline CDR1 is SNHLY and CDR2 FYNNEI. Trimming removed 1 base from V and 7 bases from J, with 10 bases in between. This CDR3 has 13 amino acids. Here the CDR3 reads CASSEDGLGGYTF. The DNA for the CDR3 is TGTGCCAGCAGTGAAGACGGGTTGGGTGGCTACACCTTC.

The chain employs TRBV7-2 and TRBJ2-2; 8 bases match TRBD1. Germline-derived CDR1 and CDR2 are SGHTA and FQGNSA. The CDR3 covers 18 residues. Trimming removed 5 bases from V and 3 bases from J; junction bases left unmatched: 14. The CDR3 DNA reads as TGTGCCAGCAGCCTCCGGTACACGTACAGGGGGTACACCGGGGAGCTGTTTTTT. It translates to CASSLRYTYRGYTGELFF.

This chain connects TRBV28 to TRBJ2-1; 10 bases fit TRBD1. J gave up 6 bases and V 5 bases, and 13 bases lay outside the gene matches. Germline V gene data show CDR1 as MDHEN and CDR2 as SYDVKM. The CDR3 consists of 17 residues. The CDR3 reads CASSPSVGQGSGNEQFF. Written as DNA, the CDR3 is TGTGCCAGCAGTCCCAGTGTGGGACAGGGGTCGGGCAATGAGCAGTTCTTC.

This clone was counted a single time. CDR3 loop: CASSKDRGAGASPLHF. CDR3 sequence (DNA): TGCGCCAGCAGCAAAGACAGGGGGGCGGGAGCTTCACCCCTCCACTTT. This chain uses TRBV5-1 with TRBJ1-6; 9 positions match TRBD1. In germline, CDR1 is SGHRS, CDR2 YFSETQ. The CDR3 is made up of 16 amino acids. Losses at the gene ends were 4 bases for V and 9 bases for J; bases not matched to a gene: 11.

The chain is built from TRBV30 and TRBJ2-5, with TRBD2 matching over 13 bases. Trimming took 0 bases from V and 1 from J; bases not matched to a gene: 2. The CDR3 is 16 residues long. Germline lookup yields CDR1 GTSNPN and CDR2 SVGIG (reference sequence). The CDR3 loop reads CAWSVGTSGTQETQYF. CDR3 DNA sequence: TGTGCCTGGAGTGTGGGGACTAGCGGGACCCAAGAGACCCAGTACTTC.

The V and J genes are TRBV5-1 and TRBJ2-1; TRBD1 might be the D (5 bases). Germline V gene lookup returns CDR1 SGHRS and CDR2 YFSETQ. The CDR3 contains 15 residues. Trimming shortened V by 4 bases and J by 4 bases, and 15 bases separated the two germline ends. The CDR3 DNA follows: TGCGCCAGCAGCCTCGACAGTTACTTATACAATGAGCAGTTCTTC. The encoded protein is CASSLDSYLYNEQFF.

This clone was detected a few times. The chain links TRBV11-2 to TRBJ2-1; 13 bases are shared with TRBD2. Germline V CDR1 and CDR2: SGHAT, FQNNGV. V trimming: 0 bases; J trimming: 5 bases; junction bases outside the gene matches: 10. This CDR3 spans 19 amino acids. The CDR3 here is CASSLDQTSGGIFDNEQFF. CDR3 coding DNA: TGTGCCAGCAGCTTAGATCAGACTAGCGGGGGGATTTTCGACAATGAGCAGTTCTTC.

The J gene is TRBJ1-1, the V gene TRBV28, with TRBD1 identical over 8 bases. Germline V lookup: CDR1 MDHEN, CDR2 SYDVKM. The CDR3 is 13 amino acids. V lost 5 bases, J lost 11 bases, and 10 bases stayed unmatched. The CDR3 loop reads CASSSAGQVYAFF. The CDR3 nucleotides read TGTGCCAGCAGTAGCGCGGGACAGGTGTATGCTTTCTTT.

The chain couples TRBV5-5 to TRBJ1-1; possible D gene TRBD1, 6 bases. The germline V and J ends were trimmed by 1 base and 4 bases, with 11 bases remaining between them. CDR1 SGHKS and CDR2 YYEKEE come from the germline V gene (reference sequence). The CDR3 length is 14 residues. The CDR3, as DNA: TGTGCCAGCAGCTTGTTGGTCAGGGGCACTGAAGCTTTCTTT. Its protein is CASSLLVRGTEAFF.

This clone was counted a single time. V usage is TRBV5-1 and J usage is TRBJ2-1; 8 nucleotides line up with TRBD1. Germline values: CDR1 SGHRS, CDR2 YFSETQ. J lost 7 bases, V lost 2 bases, and 8 bases had no gene match. The CDR3 consists of 15 residues. CDR3 nucleotides: TGCGCCAGCAGCTTAGGGACAGGTTTTAGGAATGAGCAGTTCTTC. The encoded protein is CASSLGTGFRNEQFF.

With respect to this clone: Its ends do not fully match the called genes, so a read error is possible. The chain couples TRBV28 to TRBJ2-7; perhaps TRBD2 as D (6 bases). CDR3 length: 13 amino acids. CDR1 and CDR2 from the germline V gene are MDHEN and SYDVKM. CDR3 amino acids: CASSLRDSHEQYF. CDR3 DNA sequence: TGTGCCAGCAGTTTACGGGACTCCCACGAGCAGTACTTC. Supplemented by reference TRBV28 and TRBJ2-7, the full variable domain reads DVKVTQSSRYLVKRTGEKVFLECVQDMDHENMFWYRQDPGLGLRLIYFSYDVKMKEKGDIPEGYSVSREKKERFSLILESASTNQTSMYLCASSLRDSHEQYFGPGTRLTVT.

A few counts support this clone. V is TRBV24-1 and J is TRBJ2-1; no clear D gene. V dropped 5 bases and J dropped 9 bases, with 4 bases sitting between them. CDR1 KGHDR and CDR2 SFDVKD come from the germline V gene. The CDR3 has 10 residues. Here the CDR3 reads CATSVCEQFF. CDR3 DNA: TGTGCCACCAGTGTCTGTGAGCAGTTCTTC.

The chain couples TRBV11-2 to TRBJ2-3; TRBD2 aligns across 7 bases. Germline V CDR1 and CDR2: SGHAT, FQNNGV. This CDR3 has 12 amino acids. V was pared by 1 base and J by 14 bases, with 6 bases of the junction left unmatched. The CDR3 region has the DNA TGTGCCAGCAGCTTAGTTGTCGCGGGAGTGTATTTT. It encodes CASSLVVAGVYF.

The genes are TRBV19 and TRBJ1-2; 10 bases fit TRBD1. Trimming removed 4 bases from V and 7 bases from J; junction bases left unmatched: 9. The CDR3 runs 15 residues. Germline CDR1 is LNHDA and CDR2 is SQIVND (reference sequence). The CDR3 DNA is TGTGCCAGTAGTAACTTTGACAGGGGGCTAAGTGGCTACACCTTC. Protein: CASSNFDRGLSGYTF.